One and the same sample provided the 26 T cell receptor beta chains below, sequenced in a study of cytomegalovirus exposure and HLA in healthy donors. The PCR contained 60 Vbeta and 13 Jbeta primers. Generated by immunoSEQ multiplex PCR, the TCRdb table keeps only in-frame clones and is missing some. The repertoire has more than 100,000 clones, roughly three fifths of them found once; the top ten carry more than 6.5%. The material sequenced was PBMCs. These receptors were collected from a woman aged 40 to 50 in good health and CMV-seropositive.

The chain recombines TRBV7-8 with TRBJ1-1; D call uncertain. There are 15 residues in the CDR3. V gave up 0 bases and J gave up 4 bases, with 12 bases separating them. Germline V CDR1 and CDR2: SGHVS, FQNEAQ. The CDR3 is CASSLAWRVGTEAFF. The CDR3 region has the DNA TGTGCCAGCAGCTTAGCATGGAGGGTTGGCACTGAAGCTTTCTTT.

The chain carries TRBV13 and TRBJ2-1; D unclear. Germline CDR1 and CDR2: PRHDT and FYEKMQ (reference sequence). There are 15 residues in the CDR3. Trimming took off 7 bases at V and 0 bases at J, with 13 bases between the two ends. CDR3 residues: CASILNSGSYNEQFF. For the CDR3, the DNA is TGTGCCAGCATCCTAAACTCAGGCTCCTACAATGAGCAGTTCTTC.

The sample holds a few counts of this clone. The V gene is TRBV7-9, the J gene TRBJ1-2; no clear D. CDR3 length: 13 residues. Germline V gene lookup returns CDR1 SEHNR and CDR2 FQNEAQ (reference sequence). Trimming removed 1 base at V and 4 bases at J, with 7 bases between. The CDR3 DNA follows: TGTGCCAGCAGCTTAGGGCTGCTCTATGGCTACACCTTC. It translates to CASSLGLLYGYTF.

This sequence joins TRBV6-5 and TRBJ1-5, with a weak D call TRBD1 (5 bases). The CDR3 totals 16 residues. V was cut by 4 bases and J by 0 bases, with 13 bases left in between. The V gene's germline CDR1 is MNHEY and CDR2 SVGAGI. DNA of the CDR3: TGTGCCAGCAGTTGGGCGGCCAGGGTTAGCAATCAGCCCCAGCATTTT. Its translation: CASSWAARVSNQPQHF.

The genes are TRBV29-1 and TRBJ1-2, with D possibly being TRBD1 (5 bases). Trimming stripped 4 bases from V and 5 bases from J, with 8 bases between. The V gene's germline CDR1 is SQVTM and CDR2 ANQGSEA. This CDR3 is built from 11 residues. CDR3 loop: CSVGQGYGYTF. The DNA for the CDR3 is TGCAGCGTTGGGCAGGGTTATGGCTACACCTTC.

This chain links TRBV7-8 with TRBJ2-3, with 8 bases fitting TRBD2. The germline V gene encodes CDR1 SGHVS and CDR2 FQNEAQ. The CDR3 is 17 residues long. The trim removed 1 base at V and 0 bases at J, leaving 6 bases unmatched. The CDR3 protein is CASSLVISGASTDTQYF. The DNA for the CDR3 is TGTGCCAGCAGCTTAGTTATTAGCGGGGCTAGCACAGATACGCAGTATTTT.

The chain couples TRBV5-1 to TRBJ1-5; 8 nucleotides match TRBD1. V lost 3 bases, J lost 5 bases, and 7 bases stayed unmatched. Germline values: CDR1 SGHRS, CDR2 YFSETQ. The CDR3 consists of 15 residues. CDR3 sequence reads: CASSSTAGGDQPQHF. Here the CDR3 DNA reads TGCGCCAGCAGCTCGACCGCAGGGGGCGATCAGCCCCAGCATTTT. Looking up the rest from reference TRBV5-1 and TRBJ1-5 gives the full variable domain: KAGVTQTPRYLIKTRGQQVTLSCSPISGHRSVSWYQQTPGQGLQFLFEYFSETQRNKGNFPGRFSGRQFSNSRSEMNVSTLELGDSALYLCASSSTAGGDQPQHFGDGTRLSIL.

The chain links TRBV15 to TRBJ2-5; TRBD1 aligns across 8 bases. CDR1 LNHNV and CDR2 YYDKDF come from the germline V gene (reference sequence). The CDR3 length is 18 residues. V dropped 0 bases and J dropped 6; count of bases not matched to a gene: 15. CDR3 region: CATSRDQDRELSRQTQYF. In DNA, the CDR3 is TGTGCCACCAGCAGAGATCAGGACAGGGAGTTAAGCAGGCAGACCCAGTACTTC.

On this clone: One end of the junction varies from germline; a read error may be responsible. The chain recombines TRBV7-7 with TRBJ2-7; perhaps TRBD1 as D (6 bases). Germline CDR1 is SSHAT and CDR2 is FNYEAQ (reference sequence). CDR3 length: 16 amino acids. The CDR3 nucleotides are TGTGCTAGCAGCTCCTGCCGGGACATCTACTCCTACGAGCAGTACTTC. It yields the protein CASSSCRDIYSYEQYF.

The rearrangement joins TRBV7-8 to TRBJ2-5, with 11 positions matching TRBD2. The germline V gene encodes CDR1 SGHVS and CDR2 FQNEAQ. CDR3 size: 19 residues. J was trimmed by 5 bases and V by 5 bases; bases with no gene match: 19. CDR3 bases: TGTGCCAGCAGCCCATTTAGTCTAGCGGGGGGCCCGAGTAGGGAGACCCAGTACTTC. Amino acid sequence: CASSPFSLAGGPSRETQYF.

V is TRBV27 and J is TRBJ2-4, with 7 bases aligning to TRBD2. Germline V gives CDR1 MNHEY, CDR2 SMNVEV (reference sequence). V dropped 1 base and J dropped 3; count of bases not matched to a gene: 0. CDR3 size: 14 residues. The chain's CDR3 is CASSLLAGKNIQYF. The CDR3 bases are TGTGCCAGCAGTTTATTAGCGGGCAAAAACATTCAGTACTTC.

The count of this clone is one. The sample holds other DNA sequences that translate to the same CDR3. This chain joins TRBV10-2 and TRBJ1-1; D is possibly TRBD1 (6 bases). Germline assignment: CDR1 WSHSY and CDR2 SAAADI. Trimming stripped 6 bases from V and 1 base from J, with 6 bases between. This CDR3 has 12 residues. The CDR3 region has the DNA TGCGCCAGCAGGGGACAGAACACTGAAGCTTTCTTT. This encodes CASRGQNTEAFF.

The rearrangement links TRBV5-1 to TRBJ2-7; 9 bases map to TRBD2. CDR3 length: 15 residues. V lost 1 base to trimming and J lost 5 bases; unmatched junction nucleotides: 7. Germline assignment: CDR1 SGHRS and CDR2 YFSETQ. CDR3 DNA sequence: TGCGCCAGCAGCTTGTACGCGGGGGGGCCCGACGAGCAGTACTTC. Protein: CASSLYAGGPDEQYF.

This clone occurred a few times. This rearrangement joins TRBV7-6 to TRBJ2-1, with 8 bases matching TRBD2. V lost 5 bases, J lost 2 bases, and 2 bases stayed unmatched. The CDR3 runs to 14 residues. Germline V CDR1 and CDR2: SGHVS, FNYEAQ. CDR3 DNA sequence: TGTGCCAGCAGCCGGACTAGCCCCTACAATGAGCAGTTCTTC. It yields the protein CASSRTSPYNEQFF.

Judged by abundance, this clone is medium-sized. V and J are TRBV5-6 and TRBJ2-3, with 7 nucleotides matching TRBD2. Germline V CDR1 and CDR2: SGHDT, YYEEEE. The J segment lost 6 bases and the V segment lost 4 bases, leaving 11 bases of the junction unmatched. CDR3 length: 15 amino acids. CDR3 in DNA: TGTGCCAGCAGCCCGGGACTACCCGGAGCGGATACGCAGTATTTT. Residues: CASSPGLPGADTQYF. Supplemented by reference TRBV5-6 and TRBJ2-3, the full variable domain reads DAGVTQSPTHLIKTRGQQVTLRCSPKSGHDTVSWYQQALGQGPQFIFQYYEEEERQRGNFPDRFSGHQFPNYSSELNVNALLLGDSALYLCASSPGLPGADTQYFGPGTRLTVL.

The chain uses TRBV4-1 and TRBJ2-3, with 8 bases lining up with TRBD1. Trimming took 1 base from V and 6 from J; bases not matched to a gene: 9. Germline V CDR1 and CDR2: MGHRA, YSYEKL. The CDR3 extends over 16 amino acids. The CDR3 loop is CASSQGPGQGTDTQYF. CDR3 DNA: TGCGCCAGCAGCCAAGGCCCCGGACAGGGTACGGATACGCAGTATTTT.

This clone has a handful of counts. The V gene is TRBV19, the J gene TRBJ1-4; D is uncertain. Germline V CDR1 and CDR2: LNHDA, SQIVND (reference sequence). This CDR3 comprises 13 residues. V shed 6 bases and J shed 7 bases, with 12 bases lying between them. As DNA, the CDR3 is TGTGCCAGTAGCCAATTCGATAGTGAAAAACTGTTTTTT. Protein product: CASSQFDSEKLFF.

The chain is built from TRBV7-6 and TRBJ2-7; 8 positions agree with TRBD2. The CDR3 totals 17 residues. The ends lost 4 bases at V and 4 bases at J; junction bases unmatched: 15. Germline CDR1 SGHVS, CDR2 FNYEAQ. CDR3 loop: CASSSIAVAGGKYEQYF. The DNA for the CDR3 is TGTGCCAGCAGCTCCATAGCGGTGGCGGGAGGAAAATACGAGCAGTACTTC.

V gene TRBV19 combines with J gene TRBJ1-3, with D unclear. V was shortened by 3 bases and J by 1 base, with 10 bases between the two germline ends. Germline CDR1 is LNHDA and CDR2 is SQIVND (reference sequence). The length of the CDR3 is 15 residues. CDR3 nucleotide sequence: TGTGCCAGTAGTATGCTGGCGACTTCTGGAAACACCATATATTTT. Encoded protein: CASSMLATSGNTIYF.

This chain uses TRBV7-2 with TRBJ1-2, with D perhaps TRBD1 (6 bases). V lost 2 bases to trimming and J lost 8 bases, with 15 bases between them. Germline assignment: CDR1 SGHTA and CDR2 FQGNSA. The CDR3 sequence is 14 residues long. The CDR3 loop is CASSLNRVLGGYTF. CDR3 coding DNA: TGTGCCAGCAGCTTAAACAGGGTTCTTGGCGGCTACACCTTC.

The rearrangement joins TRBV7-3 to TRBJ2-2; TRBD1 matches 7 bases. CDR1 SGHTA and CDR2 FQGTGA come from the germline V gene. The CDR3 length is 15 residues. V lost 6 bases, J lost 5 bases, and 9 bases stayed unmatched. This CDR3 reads CASRVGTAETGELFF. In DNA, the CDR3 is TGTGCCAGCAGAGTGGGGACAGCGGAAACCGGGGAGCTGTTTTTT.

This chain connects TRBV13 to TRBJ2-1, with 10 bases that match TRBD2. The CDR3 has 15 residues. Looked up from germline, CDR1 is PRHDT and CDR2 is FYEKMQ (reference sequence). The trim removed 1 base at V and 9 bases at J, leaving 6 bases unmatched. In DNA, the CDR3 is TGTGCCAGCAGCTTAGATCGAGCGGGGGGGCTTGAGCAGTTCTTC. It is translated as CASSLDRAGGLEQFF.

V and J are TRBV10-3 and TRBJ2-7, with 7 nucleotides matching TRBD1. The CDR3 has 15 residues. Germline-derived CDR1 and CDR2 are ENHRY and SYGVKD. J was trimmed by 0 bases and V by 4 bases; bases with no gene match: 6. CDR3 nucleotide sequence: TGTGCCATCAGTGGGGGGACAGTAAACTCCTACGAGCAGTACTTC. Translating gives CAISGGTVNSYEQYF.

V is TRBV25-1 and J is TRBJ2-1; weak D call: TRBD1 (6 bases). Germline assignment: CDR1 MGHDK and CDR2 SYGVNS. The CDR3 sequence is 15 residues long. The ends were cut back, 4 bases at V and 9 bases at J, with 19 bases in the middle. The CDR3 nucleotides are TGTGCCAGCAGTGGAGGGACAACTCATATCAGTGAGCAGTTCTTC. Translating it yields CASSGGTTHISEQFF. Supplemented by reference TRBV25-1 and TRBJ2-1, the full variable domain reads EADIYQTPRYLVIGTGKKITLECSQTMGHDKMYWYQQDPGMELHLIHYSYGVNSTEKGDLSSESTVSRIRTEHFPLTLESARPSHTSQYLCASSGGTTHISEQFFGPGTRLTVL.

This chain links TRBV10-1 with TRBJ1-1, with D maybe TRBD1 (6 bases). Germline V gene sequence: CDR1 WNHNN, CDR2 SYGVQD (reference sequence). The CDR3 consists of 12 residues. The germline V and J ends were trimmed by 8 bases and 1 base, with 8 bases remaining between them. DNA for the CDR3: TGCGCCAGCCAGGGGAGGAACACTGAAGCTTTCTTT. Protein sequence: CASQGRNTEAFF.

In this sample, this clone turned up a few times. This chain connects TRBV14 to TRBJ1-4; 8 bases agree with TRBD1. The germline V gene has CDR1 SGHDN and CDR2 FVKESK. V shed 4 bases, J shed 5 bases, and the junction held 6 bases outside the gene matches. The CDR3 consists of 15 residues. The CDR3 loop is CASSLSDRANEKLFF. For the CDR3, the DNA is TGTGCCAGCAGCCTTTCGGACAGGGCCAATGAAAAACTGTTTTTT. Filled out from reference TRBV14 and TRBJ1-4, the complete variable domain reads EAGVTQFPSHSVIEKGQTVTLRCDPISGHDNLYWYRRVMGKEIKFLLHFVKESKQDESGMPNNRFLAERTGGTYSTLKVQPAELEDSGVYFCASSLSDRANEKLFFGSGTQLSVL.